This is a list of T cell receptor beta chains from one sample in a study of PD-1 blockade in classical Hodgkin lymphoma. Generated by immunoSEQ multiplex PCR, the TCRdb table keeps only in-frame clones and is missing some. The profile covers 20,000 to 30,000 clones, with about 89% appearing a single time and roughly 0.58% taken by the ten largest. Sequencing input: CD4+ T cells from blood. These receptors were obtained from a human donor with classical Hodgkin lymphoma. The CDR3 runs from the conserved cysteine through the conserved F or W. Fields, in order: CDR3 DNA, CDR3 protein, D gene, V gene, clone size, J gene. The D gene is left open where the match is weak. Part of the rows lack a size; the others show once, few, many or a class for expanded clones.

TGCGCCAGCAGCGGGGGTAGGGACAGTTCCTACAATGAGCAGTTCTTC	CASSGGRDSSYNEQFF	TRBD1	TRBV5-1	-	TRBJ2-1
TGTGCCTGGAGCCCGGACAGGATTAGACAGCCCCAGCATTTT	CAWSPDRIRQPQHF	TRBD1	TRBV30	-	TRBJ1-5
TGCAGCGTCGGCCTACTAGGGGGATCCTACGAGCAGTACTTC	CSVGLLGGSYEQYF	-	TRBV29-1	-	TRBJ2-7
TGTGCCAGCAGCTTTGGGCGGGAGAACACCGGGGAGCTGTTTTTT	CASSFGRENTGELFF	-	TRBV7-2	-	TRBJ2-2
TGTGCCCCCAGGGTCAGACAGCCCCAGCATTTT	CAPRVRQPQHF	-	TRBV6-6	-	TRBJ1-5
TGTGCCAGCAGGGTAAGACAGAATACGAACACTGAAGCTTTCTTT	CASRVRQNTNTEAFF	-	TRBV27	medium-sized	TRBJ1-1
TGTGCCAGCAGAGGGACAGGCAATCCCTACAATGAGCAGTTCTTC	CASRGTGNPYNEQFF	TRBD1	TRBV2	once	TRBJ2-1
TGTGCCAGCAGTCTTTGGACAGGGGATGGATCGGGATATAGCAATCAGCCCCAGCATTTT	CASSLWTGDGSGYSNQPQHF	TRBD1	TRBV28	-	TRBJ1-5
TGTGCCAGTAGTCTTGGCAGGGTCCGCGAAAAACTGTTTTTT	CASSLGRVREKLFF	-	TRBV19	few	TRBJ1-4
TGTGCCAGCAGAGGAGCGGGGGACAGGGACTATGGCTACACCTTC	CASRGAGDRDYGYTF	TRBD1	TRBV6-5	few	TRBJ1-2
TGTGCCAGCAGGGGAATTAGGGCTAGGGACTATGGCTACACCTTC	CASRGIRARDYGYTF	-	TRBV2	-	TRBJ1-2
TGCAGCGTTGAAGGCTCTCAGGGCCTTAGGTGGTATTTT	CSVEGSQGLRWYF	-	TRBV29-1	-	TRBJ2-3
TGTGCCAGCAGCCCAGGAGCGCGGGGGGGACCCTACGAGCAGTACTTC	CASSPGARGGPYEQYF	TRBD2	TRBV5-4	-	TRBJ2-7
TGTGCCAGTAGTACCGACAGGGGGCTTGATTCACCCCTCCACTTT	CASSTDRGLDSPLHF	TRBD1	TRBV19	-	TRBJ1-6
TGTGCCAGCAGTTTAACAGGGAAGGGCACTGAAGCTTTCTTT	CASSLTGKGTEAFF	-	TRBV28	-	TRBJ1-1
TGTGCCTGGAGTGTAGCCCCAGGATACAACACTGAAGCTTTCTTT	CAWSVAPGYNTEAFF	-	TRBV30	-	TRBJ1-1
TGTGCCAGCAGCTTTATTCACGCGGGGGGTCCAGAGACCCAGTACTTC	CASSFIHAGGPETQYF	TRBD2	TRBV27	-	TRBJ2-5
TGCGCCAGCAGCCGAGTGACTAACTCCGGGGATACGCAGTATTTT	CASSRVTNSGDTQYF	-	TRBV4-3	-	TRBJ2-3
TGTGCCAGTAGTATGCGGTCTGGACAGGATAATGAAAAACTGTTTTTT	CASSMRSGQDNEKLFF	TRBD1	TRBV19	-	TRBJ1-4
TGCAGCGTTGATGGCAGGGTAATCCCCTACAACAATCATGAGCAGTTCTTC	CSVDGRVIPYNNHEQFF	-	TRBV29-1	-	TRBJ2-1
TGTGCCAGCCAAAGAACCGGGACAGGGGGCGAGACCCAGTACTTC	CASQRTGTGGETQYF	TRBD1	TRBV28	once	TRBJ2-5
TGTGCCACCAGCCTCGGGTTGCTCGTTGGTGTCGAGCAGTACTTC	CATSLGLLVGVEQYF	-	TRBV7-8	-	TRBJ2-7
TGTGCCAGCAGTTCCTCCGGGGTATCCGCAGCCAAAAACATTCAGTACTTC	CASSSSGVSAAKNIQYF	-	TRBV28	once	TRBJ2-4
TGTGCCAGCAGCTCACAAAGGATCCCCCCCCGTTACAATCAGCCCCAGCATTTT	CASSSQRIPPRYNQPQHF	-	TRBV5-8	-	TRBJ1-5
TGTGCCAGCAGCCGGACTAGCGGGGGGTATTCCGAGCAGTACTTC	CASSRTSGGYSEQYF	TRBD2	TRBV7-2	-	TRBJ2-7
TGTGCCAGCAGTCCCCTGGACCCCAGGGTTGGCACTGAAGCTTTCTTT	CASSPLDPRVGTEAFF	-	TRBV2	-	TRBJ1-1
TGTGCCAGCTCAGAAACAGGTTTCTCCTACAATGAGCAGTTCTTC	CASSETGFSYNEQFF	-	TRBV18	-	TRBJ2-1
TGCAGCGTCGCCGGGACAGTTATGAACACTGAAGCTTTCTTT	CSVAGTVMNTEAFF	TRBD1	TRBV29-1	-	TRBJ1-1
TGTGCCAGCAGCGTCTACAGGGTTGCGGGGGAGCTGTTTTTT	CASSVYRVAGELFF	-	TRBV7-2	-	TRBJ2-2
TGTGCCAGCAGCTATAGGGGTGGCGAGACCCAGTACTTC	CASSYRGGETQYF	-	TRBV7-9	-	TRBJ2-5
TGTGCCAGCACCGAAAACCCGGGACTAGCAGCCGGGGAGCTGTTTTTT	CASTENPGLAAGELFF	TRBD2	TRBV11-2	-	TRBJ2-2
TGTGCCAGCAGCTTAGCTCGAGAGACCCAGTACTTC	CASSLARETQYF	-	TRBV13	-	TRBJ2-5
TGTGCCAGCAGCGTAGCTGATTCAGAAAGCACCATATATTTT	CASSVADSESTIYF	-	TRBV9	-	TRBJ1-3
TGTGCCAGTAGTAGACAGGGAACAACTAATGAAAAACTGTTTTTT	CASSRQGTTNEKLFF	TRBD1	TRBV19	-	TRBJ1-4
TGTGCCAGCAGCCTAACAGGGGCTGGGGCCAACGTCCTGACTTTC	CASSLTGAGANVLTF	TRBD1	TRBV2	-	TRBJ2-6
TGTGCCAGCAGTTTTGGGGGGCCCTACGAGCAGTACTTC	CASSFGGPYEQYF	-	TRBV28	-	TRBJ2-7
TGTGCCAGCAGCTTTACGGCAGGGGTCACAGATACGCAGTATTTT	CASSFTAGVTDTQYF	-	TRBV7-9	once	TRBJ2-3
TGTGCCAGCAGGTTCGCGGGGGGACCGCATACGCAGTATTTT	CASRFAGGPHTQYF	TRBD2	TRBV5-6	-	TRBJ2-3
TGTGCCAGTAGCTCTCCCCCCGGGGCGCCTAATGAAAAACTGTTTTTT	CASSSPPGAPNEKLFF	-	TRBV19	-	TRBJ1-4
TGTGCCAGCAGCCCTCGACTAGAGTGGGGCACAGATACGCAGTATTTT	CASSPRLEWGTDTQYF	-	TRBV9	-	TRBJ2-3